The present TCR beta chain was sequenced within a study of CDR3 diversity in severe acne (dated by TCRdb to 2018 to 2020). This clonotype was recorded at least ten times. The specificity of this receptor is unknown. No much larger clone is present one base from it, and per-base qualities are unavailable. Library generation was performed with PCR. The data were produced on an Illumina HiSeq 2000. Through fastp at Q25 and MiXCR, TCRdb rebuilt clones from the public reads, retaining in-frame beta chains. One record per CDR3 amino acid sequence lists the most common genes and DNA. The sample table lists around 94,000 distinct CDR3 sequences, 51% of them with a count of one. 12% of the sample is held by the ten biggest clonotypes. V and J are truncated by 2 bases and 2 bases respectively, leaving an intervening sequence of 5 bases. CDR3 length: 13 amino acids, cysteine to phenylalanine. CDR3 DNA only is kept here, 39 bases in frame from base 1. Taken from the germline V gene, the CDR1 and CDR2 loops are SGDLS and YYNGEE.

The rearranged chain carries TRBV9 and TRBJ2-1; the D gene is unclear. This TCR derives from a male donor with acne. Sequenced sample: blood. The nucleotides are TGTGCCAGCAGCGTTATGGCCTACAATGAGCAGTTCTTC. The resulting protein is CASSVMAYNEQFF.